This is a list of T cell receptor beta chains from one sample in a study of blood T cell repertoires in COVID-19. Data came from immunoSEQ multiplex PCR; TCRdb stores just in-frame clones and leaves some out. This table holds fewer than 350,000 clones, approximately 91% found once. The sequenced material came from peripheral blood. The receptors originated from a man aged 18 to 30 with active or convalescent COVID-19. Both conserved end residues are part of each CDR3. A D gene is named only where the DNA matches it firmly. Expanded clones get a size class; other rows say once, few or many, or leave the size out.

TRBV7-2	TRBD2	15	TRBJ2-3	-	TGTGCCAGCAGCCAACTGGGGACTAGTCCAGATACGCAGTATTTT	CASSQLGTSPDTQYF
TRBV2	TRBD1	16	TRBJ1-2	-	TGTGCCAGCAGCCCCTCTACGGGACAGGGTAACTATGGCTACACCTTC	CASSPSTGQGNYGYTF
TRBV4-2	TRBD2	17	TRBJ2-7	-	TGTGCCAGCAGCCAAACCGGGACTAGCGGGGGCACCTACGAGCAGTACTTC	CASSQTGTSGGTYEQYF
TRBV2	TRBD1	13	TRBJ2-5	-	TGTGCCAGCGGTGACAGGGCCCAAGAGACCCAGTACTTC	CASGDRAQETQYF
TRBV7-6	-	16	TRBJ1-4	-	TGTGCCAGCAGCTTAGCACAAGGGGCGGTTAATGAAAAACTGTTTTTT	CASSLAQGAVNEKLFF
TRBV7-6	-	13	TRBJ2-7	-	TGTGCCAGCAGCTTAGCGTTAACAAACGAGCAGTACTTC	CASSLALTNEQYF
TRBV11-2	TRBD2	15	TRBJ2-3	-	TGTGCCAGCAGTCATAGCGGGGCTAGCACAGATACGCAGTATTTT	CASSHSGASTDTQYF
TRBV19	-	16	TRBJ2-1	-	TGTGCCAGTAACGAGAGAGGGGGGGCGTTCAGCGATGAGCAGTTCTTC	CASNERGGAFSDEQFF
TRBV7-8	-	15	TRBJ2-1	-	TGTGCCAGCAGCTCGGACGGGAGCTCCTACAATGAGCAGTTCTTC	CASSSDGSSYNEQFF
TRBV29-1	-	18	TRBJ2-1	-	TGCAGCGTTGAAGATTTTATCGACGGGGGGCCAATATACAATGAGCAGTTCTTC	CSVEDFIDGGPIYNEQFF
TRBV18	-	15	TRBJ1-2	-	TGTGCCAGCTCACCCGGACAGAACTATTGGTATGGCTACACCTTC	CASSPGQNYWYGYTF
TRBV25-1	-	14	TRBJ1-1	-	TGTGCCAGCAGTGCGGGACTGGGGAACACTGAAGCTTTCTTT	CASSAGLGNTEAFF
TRBV5-6	-	12	TRBJ2-7	-	TGTGCCAGCAGCCACGGGATTTACGAGCAGTACTTC	CASSHGIYEQYF
TRBV7-6	TRBD1	15	TRBJ2-7	-	TGTGCCAGCAGCAATCCTGACAGGGGAGCCTACGAGCAGTACTTC	CASSNPDRGAYEQYF
TRBV4-1	-	16	TRBJ2-5	-	TGCGCCAGCAGCCAAGATAGGGTAGGGGGAAGGGAGACCCAGTACTTC	CASSQDRVGGRETQYF
TRBV6-1	TRBD2	15	TRBJ2-7	many	TGTGCCAGCAGTGAAAGGACTAGCGGGCTGAACGAGCAGTACTTC	CASSERTSGLNEQYF
TRBV12-3/TRBV12-4	TRBD2	13	TRBJ2-3	-	TGTGCCACCGGGGGGTCTAGCACAGATACGCAGTATTTT	CATGGSSTDTQYF
TRBV7-9	TRBD2	13	TRBJ2-7	-	TGTGCCAGCAGCCCTAGCGGGGTCCACGAGCAGTACTTC	CASSPSGVHEQYF
TRBV24-1	TRBD2	15	TRBJ2-5	-	TGTGCCACCAGTGATGGGGTTAGCGGGGGAGAGACCCAGTACTTC	CATSDGVSGGETQYF
TRBV19	-	15	TRBJ2-2	-	TGTGCCAGTAGTACTCAGGGTATCGACACCGGGGAGCTGTTTTTT	CASSTQGIDTGELFF
TRBV12-3/TRBV12-4	TRBD1	13	TRBJ1-1	-	TGTGCCAGCAGTCAGGGGACAGGGGTGGAAGCTTTCTTT	CASSQGTGVEAFF
TRBV12-3/TRBV12-4	-	11	TRBJ1-1	-	TGTGCCAGCAGTTTCGGAAGGGGGGCTTTCTTT	CASSFGRGAFF
TRBV9	-	15	TRBJ2-3	-	TGTGCCAGCAGCCCACTAAATATGCTCACAGATACGCAGTATTTT	CASSPLNMLTDTQYF
TRBV23-1	-	18	TRBJ2-1	-	TGCGCCAGCAGTCGTCGGTATCAAGTCGAAGCCTCCTACAATGAGCAGTTCTTC	CASSRRYQVEASYNEQFF
TRBV5-1	TRBD1	15	TRBJ2-7	-	TGCGCCAGCAGCCCTATCGGGACAGGGGGTAGGGAGCAGTACTTC	CASSPIGTGGREQYF